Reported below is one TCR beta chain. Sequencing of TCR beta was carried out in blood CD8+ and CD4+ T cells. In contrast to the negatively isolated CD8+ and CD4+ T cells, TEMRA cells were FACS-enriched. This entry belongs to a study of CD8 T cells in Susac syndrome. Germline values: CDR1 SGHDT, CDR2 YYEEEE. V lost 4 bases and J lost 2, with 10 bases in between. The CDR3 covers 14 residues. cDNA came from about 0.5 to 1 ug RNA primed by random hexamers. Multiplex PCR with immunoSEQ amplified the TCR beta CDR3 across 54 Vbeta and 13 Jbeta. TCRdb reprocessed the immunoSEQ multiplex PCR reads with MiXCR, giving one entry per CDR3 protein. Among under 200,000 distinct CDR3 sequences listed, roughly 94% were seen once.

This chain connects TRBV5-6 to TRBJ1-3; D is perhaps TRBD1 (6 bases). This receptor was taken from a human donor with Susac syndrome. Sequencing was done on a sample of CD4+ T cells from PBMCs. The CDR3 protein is CASSTRGTGNTIYF. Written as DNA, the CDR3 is TGTGCCAGCAGCACCAGGGGAACTGGAAACACCATATATTTT. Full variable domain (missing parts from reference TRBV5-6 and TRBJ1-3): DAGVTQSPTHLIKTRGQQVTLRCSPKSGHDTVSWYQQALGQGPQFIFQYYEEEERQRGNFPDRFSGHQFPNYSSELNVNALLLGDSALYLCASSTRGTGNTIYFGEGSWLTVV.